The 16 T cell receptor beta chains listed next were all sequenced from one sample in a study of blood T cell repertoires in COVID-19. TCRdb keeps only in-frame clones here, not all; method: immunoSEQ multiplex PCR. The data hold roughly 230,000 clones, with about 90% observed a single time. The sample taken for sequencing was PBMCs or T cells enriched from blood (not recorded which). The receptor source for this set is a woman aged 25 to 39 with acute COVID-19.

This clone was recorded a few times. The chain joins TRBV27 to TRBJ2-5; 8 nucleotides agree with TRBD1. Trimming cost V 5 bases and J 2 bases; bases outside gene matches: 7. The CDR3 loop spans 15 amino acids. Germline CDR1 is MNHEY and CDR2 is SMNVEV (reference sequence). The CDR3 sequence: CASSARDRRQETQYF. The CDR3, as DNA: TGTGCCAGCAGTGCCCGGGACAGGCGACAAGAGACCCAGTACTTC.

J is TRBJ1-6 and V is TRBV27; no firm D call. V lost 1 base, J lost 5 bases, and 6 bases lay in between. The CDR3 spans 14 residues. Per the germline V gene, CDR1 is MNHEY and CDR2 is SMNVEV (reference sequence). The CDR3 DNA reads TGTGCCAGCAGTTTATGGCAGGATAATTCACCCCTCCACTTT. The encoded protein is CASSLWQDNSPLHF.

The V gene is TRBV2, the J gene TRBJ1-1; D is perhaps TRBD1 (6 bases). V was pared by 6 bases and J by 3 bases, with 26 bases between. This CDR3 contains 18 residues. In germline, CDR1 is SNHLY, CDR2 FYNNEI. The CDR3 spells CASRKAGATTGIHTEAFF. CDR3 sequence (DNA): TGTGCCAGCAGGAAGGCAGGGGCGACTACCGGTATTCACACTGAAGCTTTCTTT.

The CDR3 reads CASSLVRYQNYGYTF. The CDR3 nucleotides are TGTGCCAGCAGCTTAGTTCGGTACCAAAACTATGGCTACACCTTC. V usage is TRBV11-2 and J usage is TRBJ1-2; D remains unclear. V was shortened by 1 base and J by 2 bases, with 11 bases between the two germline ends. The CDR3 runs to 15 residues. Germline V gives CDR1 SGHAT, CDR2 FQNNGV.

The chain uses TRBV29-1 and TRBJ2-1; TRBD2 might be the D (7 bases). The V and J ends lost 6 bases and 8 bases respectively, with 23 bases between them. Germline CDR1 is SQVTM and CDR2 is ANQGSEA. The CDR3 is made up of 15 amino acids. CDR3 loop: CSVVGGGGLRDEQFF. The DNA of the CDR3 is TGCAGCGTCGTCGGAGGGGGGGGCCTTCGGGATGAGCAGTTCTTC.

The chain couples TRBV29-1 to TRBJ2-3; TRBD2 matches 9 bases. CDR1 is SQVTM and CDR2 is ANQGSEA in the germline V gene. The trim removed 7 bases at V and 1 base at J, leaving 18 bases unmatched. This CDR3 is 18 amino acids long. DNA of the CDR3: TGCAGCGCTGTCGGGCAACTCAGACTAGCGGTAGGCACAGATACGCAGTATTTT. It encodes CSAVGQLRLAVGTDTQYF.

This chain joins TRBV7-9 and TRBJ1-6, with 8 bases that match TRBD1. V trimming: 1 base; J trimming: 6 bases; junction bases outside the gene matches: 5. The CDR3 contains 16 residues. Germline assignment: CDR1 SEHNR and CDR2 FQNEAQ (reference sequence). CDR3 coding DNA: TGTGCCAGCAGCTTAGTTGGGACAGGCTTTAATTCACCCCTCCACTTT. The encoded protein is CASSLVGTGFNSPLHF.

The rearrangement joins TRBV7-9 to TRBJ1-4, with a possible D match to TRBD1 (5 bases). CDR1 and CDR2 from the germline V gene are SEHNR and FQNEAQ (reference sequence). Trimming pared 2 bases from V and 10 bases from J, leaving 14 bases between. This CDR3 spans 14 amino acids. As DNA, the CDR3 is TGTGCCAGCAGCTTACCCAGGGCGTATGGAAAACTGTTTTTT. Protein product: CASSLPRAYGKLFF.

This chain connects TRBV3-1 (or the pseudogene TRBV3-2) to TRBJ1-1; D gene uncertain. Germline V gives CDR1 LGHDT, CDR2 YNNKEL (reference sequence). This CDR3 is 13 amino acids long. V was pared by 3 bases and J by 4 bases, with 9 bases between. Here the CDR3 DNA reads TGTGCCAGCAGCCAGGGCCAAGTCACTGAAGCTTTCTTT. It encodes CASSQGQVTEAFF.

The chain combines TRBV2 with TRBJ1-5; D ambiguous. V lost 4 bases and J 0 bases, leaving 4 bases between the germline ends. There are 13 residues in the CDR3. From germline, CDR1 is SNHLY and CDR2 FYNNEI. DNA of the CDR3: TGTGCCAGCAGTGTATCTAGCAATCAGCCCCAGCATTTT. It encodes CASSVSSNQPQHF.

The chain couples TRBV7-2 to TRBJ1-5, with 8 bases lining up with TRBD1. J gave up 5 bases and V 5 bases, and 8 bases lay outside the gene matches. This CDR3 is 15 amino acids long. Germline assignment: CDR1 SGHTA and CDR2 FQGNSA. CDR3 DNA: TGTGCCAGCAGCCTAAGGACAGGGAGGGATCAGCCCCAGCATTTT. This translates into CASSLRTGRDQPQHF.

The chain recombines TRBV15 with TRBJ1-2; TRBD1 aligns across 8 bases. This CDR3 has 14 residues. V dropped 0 bases and J dropped 6; count of bases not matched to a gene: 3. Germline-derived CDR1 and CDR2 are LNHNV and YYDKDF (reference sequence). The CDR3 loop is CATSRDRGRDGYTF. The CDR3 bases are TGTGCCACCAGCAGAGACAGGGGGCGGGATGGCTACACCTTC.

The chain joins TRBV4-1 to TRBJ2-3; tentatively, D is TRBD1 (5 bases). The CDR3 contains 14 residues. With 2 bases removed from V and 6 bases from J, the gap between germline ends came to 12 bases. Germline-derived CDR1 and CDR2 are MGHRA and YSYEKL. The CDR3 coding sequence is TGCGCCAGCAGCCAACTCCCAGGGTCTGATACGCAGTATTTT. This gives the protein CASSQLPGSDTQYF.

This clone showed up just a few times. The chain employs TRBV28 and TRBJ1-4, with D maybe TRBD1 (6 bases). The CDR3 consists of 14 residues. Germline loops: CDR1 MDHEN, CDR2 SYDVKM. Trimming stripped 10 bases from V and 4 bases from J, with 16 bases between. The CDR3 here is CATGGAADNEKLFF. In DNA form, the CDR3 reads TGTGCCACCGGGGGGGCAGCGGATAATGAAAAACTGTTTTTT. Full variable domain (remainder filled in from reference TRBV28 and TRBJ1-4): DVKVTQSSRYLVKRTGEKVFLECVQDMDHENMFWYRQDPGLGLRLIYFSYDVKMKEKGDIPEGYSVSREKKERFSLILESASTNQTSMYLCATGGAADNEKLFFGSGTQLSVL.

This chain links TRBV30 with TRBJ1-6; 7 bases fit TRBD1. Germline CDR1 and CDR2: GTSNPN and SVGIG (reference sequence). CDR3 length: 14 amino acids. After removal of 4 bases from V and 6 bases from J, the junction contained 6 bases not matched to a gene. The CDR3 DNA is TGTGCCTGGAACATGGGACAGATTAATTCACCCCTCCACTTT. Translation gives CAWNMGQINSPLHF.

V and J are TRBV11-2 and TRBJ1-1, with a possible D match to TRBD1 (5 bases). Germline CDR1 reads SGHAT; CDR2 reads FQNNGV. Trimming stripped 0 bases from V and 10 bases from J, with 15 bases between. This CDR3 region has 14 residues. The CDR3 DNA reads TGTGCCAGCAGCTTAGATGCGGCAGGAAGGGGAGCTTTCTTT. Translated, it gives CASSLDAAGRGAFF.